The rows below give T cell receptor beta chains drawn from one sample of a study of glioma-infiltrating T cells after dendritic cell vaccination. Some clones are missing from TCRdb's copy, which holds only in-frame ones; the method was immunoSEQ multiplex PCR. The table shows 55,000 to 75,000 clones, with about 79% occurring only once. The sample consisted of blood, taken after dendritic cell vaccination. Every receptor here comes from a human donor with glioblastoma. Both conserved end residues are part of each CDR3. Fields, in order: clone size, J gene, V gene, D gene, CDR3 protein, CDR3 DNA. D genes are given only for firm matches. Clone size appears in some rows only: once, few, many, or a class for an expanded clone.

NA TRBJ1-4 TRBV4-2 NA CASSQGPSTNEKLFF TGTGCCAGCAGCCAAGGGCCGTCAACTAATGAAAAACTGTTTTTT
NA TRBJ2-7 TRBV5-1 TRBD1 CASSPGTGYTYEQYF TGCGCCAGCAGCCCTGGGACAGGGTATACCTACGAGCAGTACTTC
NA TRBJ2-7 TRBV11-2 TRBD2 CASSAGLAGREQYF TGTGCCAGCAGCGCGGGACTAGCGGGGCGGGAGCAGTACTTC
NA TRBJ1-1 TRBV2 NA CASDSGMNTEAFF TGTGCCAGCGACTCGGGAATGAACACTGAAGCTTTCTTT
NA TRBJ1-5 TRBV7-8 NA CASSLRGGGTLSNQPQHF TGTGCCAGCAGCTTAAGGGGCGGAGGGACTCTTAGCAATCAGCCCCAGCATTTT
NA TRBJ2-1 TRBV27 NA CASSALLGGPYNEQFF TGTGCCAGCAGTGCCCTCCTTGGGGGCCCCTACAATGAGCAGTTCTTC
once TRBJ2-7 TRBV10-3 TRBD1 CAINRQGAFGYEQYF TGTGCCATCAATCGGCAGGGGGCGTTTGGTTACGAGCAGTACTTC
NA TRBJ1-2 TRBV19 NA CASSNDRNYGYTF TGTGCCAGTAGTAATGACAGAAACTATGGCTACACCTTC
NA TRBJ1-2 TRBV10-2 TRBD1 CASSPTGVSRGYGYTF TGCGCCAGCAGCCCGACAGGGGTTTCTCGCGGCTATGGCTACACCTTC
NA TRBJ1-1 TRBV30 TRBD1 CAWYSRGQVNTEAFF TGTGCCTGGTATAGCAGGGGGCAGGTGAACACTGAAGCTTTCTTT
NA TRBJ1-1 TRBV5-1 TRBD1 CASSPGQGRAFF TGCGCCAGCAGTCCTGGACAGGGCAGAGCTTTCTTT
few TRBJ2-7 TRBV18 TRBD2 CASSPLAGGPSEQYF TGTGCCAGCTCCCCCCTCGCGGGGGGCCCGAGTGAGCAGTACTTC
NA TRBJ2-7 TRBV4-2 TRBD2 CASSQDAGTSGGPDYEQYF TGTGCCAGCAGCCAGGATGCCGGGACTAGCGGGGGGCCTGACTACGAGCAGTACTTC
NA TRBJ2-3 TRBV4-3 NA CASSQDGGQNTDTQYF TGCGCCAGCAGCCAAGACGGAGGACAGAACACAGATACGCAGTATTTT
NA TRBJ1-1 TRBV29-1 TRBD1 CSVLPGQGGENTEAFF TGCAGCGTACTACCGGGACAGGGAGGAGAGAACACTGAAGCTTTCTTT
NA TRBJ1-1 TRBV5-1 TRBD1 CASSLRGPNTEAFF TGCGCCAGCAGCTTAAGGGGGCCGAACACTGAAGCTTTCTTT
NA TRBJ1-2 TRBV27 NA CASRSQGLPGGYTF TGTGCCAGCAGATCTCAGGGGCTTCCGGGGGGCTACACCTTC
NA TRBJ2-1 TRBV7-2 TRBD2 CASRLGGSSYNEQFF TGTGCCAGCAGACTCGGGGGGAGCTCCTACAATGAGCAGTTCTTC
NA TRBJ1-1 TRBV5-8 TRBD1 CASTTGGRAFF TGTGCCAGCACTACAGGGGGCAGAGCTTTCTTT
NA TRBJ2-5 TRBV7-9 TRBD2 CASSLARVAGVQETQYF TGTGCCAGCAGCTTAGCGCGGGTAGCGGGGGTCCAAGAGACCCAGTACTTC
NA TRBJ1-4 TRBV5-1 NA CASSSQGVSTNEKLFF TGCGCCAGCAGCTCACAGGGAGTCTCAACTAATGAAAAACTGTTTTTT
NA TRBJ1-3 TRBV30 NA CAWSPVRDYASGNTIYF TGTGCCTGGAGTCCGGTACGGGATTACGCCTCTGGAAACACCATATATTTT
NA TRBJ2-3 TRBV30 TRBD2 CAWSVFASGAEDTQYF TGTGCCTGGAGTGTATTCGCTAGCGGGGCTGAGGATACGCAGTATTTT
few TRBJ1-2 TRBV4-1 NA CASSPVRSTAYGYTF TGCGCCAGCAGCCCAGTACGATCGACAGCCTATGGCTACACCTTC